These 14 T cell receptor beta chains were all obtained from the same sample, sequenced in a study of technical replicates of blood from a handful of donors. The table came from immunoSEQ multiplex PCR; TCRdb's copy has only in-frame clones and leaves some out. The sample shows more than 75,000 clones, 85% to 95% of them seen only once. The sequenced sample was T cells isolated from PBMCs. These receptors were taken from a human donor in good health.

The chain carries TRBV11-2 and TRBJ1-2; D possibly corresponds to TRBD1 (6 bases). CDR3 size: 16 residues. Germline CDR1 SGHAT, CDR2 FQNNGV. V gave up 1 base and J gave up 8 bases, with 20 bases separating them. CDR3 amino acids: CASSLAYQGLSKGYTF. The DNA for the CDR3 is TGTGCCAGCAGCTTAGCATATCAGGGGCTGAGTAAAGGCTACACCTTC.

This chain joins TRBV6-1 and TRBJ2-2; D uncertain. Per the germline V gene, CDR1 is MNHNS and CDR2 is SASEGT. The CDR3 has 15 residues. Trimming left V 6 bases short and J 1 base short, with 12 bases between. Written as DNA, the CDR3 is TGTGCCAGCAGGAGGTTGTTCGGGAACACCGGGGAGCTGTTTTTT. Protein product: CASRRLFGNTGELFF.

This rearrangement joins TRBV19 to TRBJ2-3; D gene uncertain. V was pared by 1 base and J by 6 bases, with 11 bases between. This CDR3 has 14 residues. CDR1 and CDR2 from the germline V gene are LNHDA and SQIVND (reference sequence). The CDR3 DNA sequence: TGTGCCAGTAGTATAGGTTCAGGATGGGATACGCAGTATTTT. As protein: CASSIGSGWDTQYF.

The chain uses TRBV14 and TRBJ1-6; TRBD1 agrees at 8 bases. Germline V gene data show CDR1 as SGHDN and CDR2 as FVKESK. The V gene end was trimmed by 4 bases and the J gene end by 8 bases; junction bases not matched to a gene: 7. The CDR3 has 15 residues. CDR3 coding DNA: TGTGCCAGCAGCCCTCGACAGGGGCGGGATTCACCCCTCCACTTT. It yields the protein CASSPRQGRDSPLHF.

The V and J genes are TRBV6-5 and TRBJ1-2, with D perhaps matching TRBD1 (5 bases). The germline V gene has CDR1 MNHEY and CDR2 SVGAGI. The CDR3 has 14 residues. V gave up 2 bases and J gave up 1 base, with 8 bases separating them. In nucleotides, the CDR3 is TGTGCCAGCAGTTACGCGGGACGTAACTATGGCTACACCTTC. Protein sequence: CASSYAGRNYGYTF.

The rearrangement links TRBV7-9 to TRBJ2-7, with unresolved D. The CDR3 loop spans 13 amino acids. Per germline, CDR1 SEHNR and CDR2 FQNEAQ (reference sequence). V lost 3 bases and J lost 6, with 12 bases in between. CDR3 nucleotide sequence: TGTGCCAGCAGCTTTCCCCCTAGTTTCGAGCAGTACTTC. The encoded protein is CASSFPPSFEQYF. Drawing the rest from reference TRBV7-9 and TRBJ2-7, the complete variable domain is DTGVSQNPRHKITKRGQNVTFRCDPISEHNRLYWYRQTLGQGPEFLTYFQNEAQLEKSRLLSDRFSAERPKGSFSTLEIQRTEQGDSAMYLCASSFPPSFEQYFGPGTRLTVT.

V gene TRBV28 combines with J gene TRBJ1-3; D is uncertain. The CDR3 extends over 18 amino acids. From germline, CDR1 is MDHEN and CDR2 SYDVKM. Trimming shortened V by 2 bases and J by 0 bases, and 17 bases separated the two germline ends. The CDR3: CASSLDGLQGLSGNTIYF. For the CDR3, the DNA is TGTGCCAGCAGTTTAGATGGACTCCAAGGACTCTCTGGAAACACCATATATTTT. The full variable domain, with the rest looked up from reference TRBV28 and TRBJ1-3, is DVKVTQSSRYLVKRTGEKVFLECVQDMDHENMFWYRQDPGLGLRLIYFSYDVKMKEKGDIPEGYSVSREKKERFSLILESASTNQTSMYLCASSLDGLQGLSGNTIYFGEGSWLTVV.

The V gene is TRBV18, the J gene TRBJ1-2; unclear D gene. This CDR3 is built from 16 residues. V was clipped by 2 bases and J by 3 bases, with 16 bases between them. From germline, CDR1 is KGHSH and CDR2 LQKENI. CDR3 residues: CASSPIFEGVHYGYTF. In DNA form, the CDR3 reads TGTGCCAGCTCACCAATATTTGAGGGAGTCCACTATGGCTACACCTTC. Supplemented by reference TRBV18 and TRBJ1-2, the full variable domain reads NAGVMQNPRHLVRRRGQEARLRCSPMKGHSHVYWYRQLPEEGLKFMVYLQKENIIDESGMPKERFSAEFPKEGPSILRIQQVVRGDSAAYFCASSPIFEGVHYGYTFGSGTRLTVV.

The chain links TRBV30 to TRBJ1-6; 8 nucleotides agree with TRBD1. Germline V CDR1 and CDR2: GTSNPN, SVGIG (reference sequence). The length of the CDR3 is 16 residues. Losses at the gene ends were 3 bases for V and 7 bases for J; bases not matched to a gene: 11. CDR3 sequence: CAWRTGVGIWNSPLHF. CDR3 coding DNA: TGTGCCTGGAGGACAGGGGTCGGGATCTGGAATTCACCCCTCCACTTT.

The chain employs TRBV27 and TRBJ2-3; D is unclear. The CDR3 is 15 amino acids. CDR1 and CDR2 from the germline V gene are MNHEY and SMNVEV (reference sequence). Trimming took 4 bases from V and 2 from J, leaving 13 bases between them. CDR3 loop: CASSWKAFYTDTQYF. The CDR3 DNA follows: TGTGCCAGCAGTTGGAAAGCGTTTTACACAGATACGCAGTATTTT.

This clone was detected a few times. V and J are TRBV2 and TRBJ2-1; 8 bases match TRBD2. The CDR3 totals 15 residues. V shed 4 bases, J shed 7 bases, and the junction held 9 bases outside the gene matches. Germline V gene sequence: CDR1 SNHLY, CDR2 FYNNEI. The CDR3 sequence: CASSVAGTRRNEQFF. In DNA form, the CDR3 reads TGTGCCAGCAGTGTGGCCGGGACTAGAAGAAATGAGCAGTTCTTC.

This clone was picked up a small number of times. V usage is TRBV5-1 and J usage is TRBJ2-2; TRBD1 aligns across 11 bases. The junction had 7 bases not matched to a gene; V was cut back by 0 bases and J by 3 bases. The CDR3 consists of 18 residues. Germline V CDR1 and CDR2: SGHRS, YFSETQ. This CDR3 reads CASSLAGTGGIYTGELFF. The CDR3 DNA sequence: TGCGCCAGCAGCTTGGCCGGGACAGGGGGAATATACACCGGGGAGCTGTTTTTT.

This chain joins TRBV7-6 and TRBJ2-3; D is undetermined. The germline CDR1 and CDR2 sequences are SGHVS and FNYEAQ. The CDR3 totals 12 residues. Trimming took 4 bases from V and 5 from J, leaving 7 bases between them. The CDR3 loop is CASSSLEDTQYF. CDR3 nucleotide sequence: TGTGCCAGCAGCTCCCTAGAAGATACGCAGTATTTT.

Worth noting for this clone: The junction does not match germline at one end; this may be a read error. The chain couples TRBV27 to TRBJ1-2, with TRBD1 identical over 12 bases. Germline CDR1 MNHEY, CDR2 SMNVEV (reference sequence). The CDR3 length is 14 residues. The CDR3 DNA sequence: TGTGCCAGCAGTTTCGGGGGACAGGGGGCGCAATTCGCCTTC. Its translation is CASSFGGQGAQFAF.